Below are 23 T cell receptor beta chains sequenced from a single sample in a study of shared clonotypes between healthy human individuals. Only in-frame clones appear in the TCRdb table, and some are missing; sequencing was by immunoSEQ multiplex PCR. Among about 530,000 clones listed, about 96% were seen once. The sequenced sample was naive CD4+ T cells sorted from blood. The sample's subset: CD45RA+ positively selected. These receptors were obtained from a woman in her 30s in good health.

This chain links TRBV6-5 with TRBJ1-1, with D possibly TRBD1 on 5 matching bases. The V end lost 2 bases, the J end lost 8 bases, and 15 bases lay between the germline ends. From germline, CDR1 is MNHEY and CDR2 SVGAGI. This CDR3 spans 14 amino acids. The CDR3 protein is CASSYPGGGMEAFF. The CDR3 nucleotides are TGTGCCAGCAGTTACCCCGGGGGAGGGATGGAAGCTTTCTTT.

This chain connects TRBV7-9 to TRBJ2-5; 11 nucleotides line up with TRBD2. Per germline, CDR1 SEHNR and CDR2 FQNEAQ (reference sequence). CDR3 length equals 17 residues. V shed 3 bases and J 5 bases; nucleotides not matched to a gene: 11. The CDR3 loop is CASSFGILAGGLETQYF. The CDR3 nucleotides are TGTGCCAGCAGCTTCGGCATTCTAGCGGGAGGTTTGGAGACCCAGTACTTC.

The CDR3 here is CSVAQGVYEQYF. The CDR3 nucleotides read TGCAGCGTTGCACAGGGGGTTTACGAGCAGTACTTC. The rearrangement links TRBV29-1 to TRBJ2-7; 8 nucleotides align to TRBD1. The CDR3 has 12 amino acids. Germline values: CDR1 SQVTM, CDR2 ANQGSEA. J was trimmed by 4 bases and V by 4 bases; bases with no gene match: 3.

This clone has just one count. The chain couples TRBV15 to TRBJ1-1, with TRBD1 matching 12 bases. In germline, CDR1 is LNHNV, CDR2 YYDKDF (reference sequence). The CDR3 totals 15 residues. Germline trimming cut 1 base from V and 7 bases from J; bases unmatched to any gene: 4. The CDR3 reads CATSRGDRGLDEAFF. CDR3 nucleotide sequence: TGTGCCACCAGCAGAGGGGACAGGGGGCTCGATGAAGCTTTCTTT.

The V and J genes are TRBV5-8 and TRBJ2-7; 7 bases fit TRBD1. This CDR3 is 15 amino acids long. The germline V gene has CDR1 SGHTS and CDR2 YDEGEE. V was pared by 0 bases and J by 2 bases, with 5 bases of the junction left unmatched. The CDR3: CASSLAQQGTYEQYF. Here the CDR3 DNA reads TGTGCCAGCAGCTTGGCACAACAGGGGACCTACGAGCAGTACTTC.

This rearrangement joins TRBV28 to TRBJ1-2; D is unclear. This CDR3 region has 14 residues. V was pared by 2 bases and J by 4 bases, with 11 bases between. Germline V gives CDR1 MDHEN, CDR2 SYDVKM. CDR3 bases: TGTGCCAGCAGTTTAGACGGGCGGGCCTATGGCTACACCTTC. Its protein product is CASSLDGRAYGYTF.

This clone showed up just once. V and J are TRBV28 and TRBJ2-3; D gene ambiguous. The CDR3 length is 13 residues. V lost 2 bases to trimming and J lost 3 bases, with 6 bases between them. The V gene's germline CDR1 is MDHEN and CDR2 SYDVKM. This chain's CDR3 is CASSLKGTDTQYF. CDR3 nucleotide sequence: TGTGCCAGCAGTTTAAAAGGGACAGATACGCAGTATTTT. The entire variable domain, with the rest obtained from reference TRBV28 and TRBJ2-3, is as follows: DVKVTQSSRYLVKRTGEKVFLECVQDMDHENMFWYRQDPGLGLRLIYFSYDVKMKEKGDIPEGYSVSREKKERFSLILESASTNQTSMYLCASSLKGTDTQYFGPGTRLTVL.

The V and J genes are TRBV28 and TRBJ1-5; D gene uncertain. The V gene lost 3 bases and the J gene lost 2 bases, with 14 bases spanning the gap. The CDR3 is 16 residues long. The germline V gene has CDR1 MDHEN and CDR2 SYDVKM. CDR3 coding DNA: TGTGCCAGCAGTTTTCAGCCCGGATCAGGCAATCAGCCCCAGCATTTT. Amino acid sequence: CASSFQPGSGNQPQHF.

CDR3 bases: TGTGCCAGCAGCGCGGCCCAAGAACTCCCTAGCGGAACGCAGTATTTT. This gives the protein CASSAAQELPSGTQYF. The V call is TRBV9, the J call TRBJ2-3, with 7 nucleotides matching TRBD2. The germline CDR1 and CDR2 sequences are SGDLS and YYNGEE. The trim removed 3 bases at V and 9 bases at J, leaving 16 bases unmatched. There are 16 residues in the CDR3.

The chain joins TRBV25-1 to TRBJ1-1; 8 bases agree with TRBD1. Germline lookup yields CDR1 MGHDK and CDR2 SYGVNS. The CDR3 sequence is 14 residues long. The V gene end was trimmed by 6 bases and the J gene end by 4 bases; junction bases not matched to a gene: 7. Here the CDR3 DNA reads TGTGCCAGCAGCATATTAACAGGGGGCACTGAAGCTTTCTTT. Translating it yields CASSILTGGTEAFF.

The rearrangement links TRBV2 to TRBJ2-5, with a weak D call TRBD1 (5 bases). Per germline, CDR1 SNHLY and CDR2 FYNNEI. V lost 6 bases, J lost 5 bases, and 13 bases lay in between. The length of the CDR3 is 13 residues. The CDR3 spells CASSPNQGETQYF. The CDR3 region has the DNA TGTGCCAGCAGCCCGAACCAGGGTGAGACCCAGTACTTC.

V usage is TRBV28 and J usage is TRBJ2-3, with D possibly being TRBD1 (6 bases). V shed 7 bases and J shed 2 bases, with 16 bases lying between them. Per the germline V gene, CDR1 is MDHEN and CDR2 is SYDVKM. The CDR3 covers 15 residues. Written as DNA, the CDR3 is TGTGCCAGCATGTCGGGACCAGGGGTCACAGATACGCAGTATTTT. The encoded protein is CASMSGPGVTDTQYF.

The V and J genes are TRBV9 and TRBJ2-5, with TRBD1 as a possible D gene (5 bases). V was clipped by 1 base and J by 4 bases, with 11 bases between them. This CDR3 comprises 14 residues. CDR1 is SGDLS, CDR2 YYNGEE, per germline. The CDR3 sequence is CASSVFRGGETQYF. The CDR3 DNA sequence: TGTGCCAGCAGCGTATTTAGGGGTGGAGAGACCCAGTACTTC.

The chain joins TRBV5-4 to TRBJ2-7, with 8 bases that match TRBD1. V gave up 4 bases and J gave up 5 bases; unmatched junction bases: 11. The CDR3 is 15 residues long. The germline V gene encodes CDR1 SGHNT and CDR2 YYREEE (reference sequence). The CDR3 DNA reads as TGTGCCAGCAGCCCAGGACAGGGTAATACGAACGAGCAGTACTTC. Protein sequence: CASSPGQGNTNEQYF.

The rearrangement uses TRBV29-1 and TRBJ2-7, with 8 bases identical to TRBD1. Trimming at V came to 2 bases and at J to 5 bases, leaving 8 bases not matched to a gene. Germline values: CDR1 SQVTM, CDR2 ANQGSEA. The CDR3 extends over 14 amino acids. The CDR3 loop reads CSVESPAGGNEQYF. CDR3 bases: TGCAGCGTTGAATCTCCGGCAGGGGGCAACGAGCAGTACTTC.

The chain carries TRBV6-7 and TRBJ2-7; 14 bases are a match to TRBD2. TRBV6-7 is an open reading frame, and its role is uncertain. CDR3 length: 13 residues. Trimming at V came to 11 bases and at J to 4 bases, leaving 4 bases not matched to a gene. CDR3 nucleotide sequence: TGTGCCTACCGACTAGCGGGAGGGTACGAGCAGTACTTC. This sequence encodes CAYRLAGGYEQYF.

This sequence joins TRBV28 and TRBJ1-2, with D possibly TRBD1 on 5 matching bases. The CDR3 contains 14 residues. Germline-derived CDR1 and CDR2 are MDHEN and SYDVKM. Trimming stripped 4 bases from V and 5 bases from J, with 14 bases between. The CDR3 region has the DNA TGTGCCAGCAGTTCCTCAGGGAAGGGATATGGCTACACCTTC. Translated: CASSSSGKGYGYTF.

This sequence joins TRBV5-1 and TRBJ1-1, with TRBD1 matching over 7 bases. Trimming at V came to 2 bases and at J to 4 bases, leaving 8 bases not matched to a gene. Germline V CDR1 and CDR2: SGHRS, YFSETQ. This CDR3 is 15 amino acids long. CDR3 in DNA: TGCGCCAGCAGCTTAATGACAGGGAAGGGCACTGAAGCTTTCTTT. It codes for CASSLMTGKGTEAFF.

The genes are TRBV7-9 and TRBJ1-5; D uncertain. The CDR3 has 12 residues. Per the germline V gene, CDR1 is SEHNR and CDR2 is FQNEAQ (reference sequence). Trimming shortened V by 3 bases and J by 7 bases, and 7 bases separated the two germline ends. The CDR3 is CASSFGEQPQHF. As DNA, the CDR3 is TGTGCCAGCAGCTTTGGGGAGCAGCCCCAGCATTTT.

The chain links TRBV11-2 to TRBJ1-3; D is possibly TRBD1 (6 bases). This CDR3 is 17 amino acids long. The V end lost 5 bases, the J end lost 1 base, and 18 bases lay between the germline ends. In germline, CDR1 is SGHAT, CDR2 FQNNGV. The CDR3: CASSRWPRGGSGNTIYF. The CDR3 DNA sequence: TGTGCCAGCAGCCGATGGCCCAGGGGAGGTTCTGGAAACACCATATATTTT.

The chain carries TRBV19 and TRBJ1-6; tentatively, D is TRBD1 (5 bases). V lost 0 bases and J lost 7, with 19 bases in between. The germline V gene encodes CDR1 LNHDA and CDR2 SQIVND (reference sequence). The CDR3 contains 18 residues. CDR3 DNA sequence: TGTGCCAGTAGTATAGAACCGGGACCTCAGTGGGGGAATTCACCCCTCCACTTT. This gives the protein CASSIEPGPQWGNSPLHF. Based on the CDR3 plus reference TRBV19 and TRBJ1-6, the full variable domain is DGGITQSPKYLFRKEGQNVTLSCEQNLNHDAMYWYRQDPGQGLRLIYYSQIVNDFQKGDIAEGYSVSREKKESFPLTVTSAQKNPTAFYLCASSIEPGPQWGNSPLHFGNGTRLTVT.

The chain has TRBV5-1 and TRBJ1-1; a weak D match, TRBD1 (6 bases). This CDR3 comprises 14 residues. Per germline, CDR1 SGHRS and CDR2 YFSETQ. V lost 3 bases, J lost 7 bases, and 16 bases lay in between. Here the CDR3 reads CASSWTMGQGEAFF. The CDR3 nucleotides read TGCGCCAGCAGCTGGACTATGGGACAAGGTGAAGCTTTCTTT.

This clone is a singleton in its sample. The chain joins TRBV7-9 to TRBJ2-5; D might be TRBD2 (6 bases). CDR1 and CDR2 from the germline V gene are SEHNR and FQNEAQ (reference sequence). Deletions cut 1 base from V and 2 bases from J, with 23 bases between. The CDR3 loop spans 19 amino acids. The CDR3 DNA is TGTGCCAGCAGCTTAGGCATTGGGAGGTCCGGGACGACACAAGAGACCCAGTACTTC. Its translation is CASSLGIGRSGTTQETQYF.